Shown below are 8 T cell receptor beta chains from a single sample sequenced in a study of long-term antiretroviral therapy in people with HIV. At the survey level, the v3.0 immunoSEQ assay was run. Data came from immunoSEQ multiplex PCR; TCRdb stores just in-frame clones and leaves some out. In the table there are about 16,000 clones, 77% of which are singletons. The material sequenced was unsorted PBMCs, taken 2.1 years after starting antiretroviral therapy. These receptors all stem from a man between 40 and 49 years old with HIV.

In this sample, this clone turned up a few times. The chain carries TRBV11-2 and TRBJ1-1; D ambiguous. The CDR3 runs 13 residues. Looked up from germline, CDR1 is SGHAT and CDR2 is FQNNGV. Trimming left V 3 bases short and J 1 base short, with 6 bases between. This chain's CDR3 is CASSFGTNTEAFF. The DNA of the CDR3 is TGTGCCAGCAGCTTCGGAACGAACACTGAAGCTTTCTTT.

The chain carries TRBV27 and TRBJ2-2; D is perhaps TRBD1 (6 bases). Germline V gene lookup returns CDR1 MNHEY and CDR2 SMNVEV (reference sequence). The V end was cut by 4 bases, the J end by 6 bases, with 12 bases between. The length of the CDR3 is 14 residues. Written as DNA, the CDR3 is TGTGCCAGCAGTTACTTGACAGGCCCCGGGGAGCTGTTTTTT. This sequence encodes CASSYLTGPGELFF.

The V and J genes are TRBV20-1 and TRBJ1-2; D is uncertain. Trimming took off 5 bases at V and 8 bases at J, with 12 bases between the two ends. The CDR3 runs to 11 residues. Germline lookup yields CDR1 DFQATT and CDR2 SNEGSKA (reference sequence). The CDR3 bases are TGCAGTGCTTCGCCGGCTGGCGGCTACACCTTC. This encodes CSASPAGGYTF.

The count of this clone is one. The rearrangement uses TRBV9 and TRBJ2-7, with TRBD1 matching 11 bases. This CDR3 region has 13 residues. Unmatched junction bases numbered 3, after V lost 7 bases and J lost 3 bases. Germline V gives CDR1 SGDLS, CDR2 YYNGEE. As DNA, the CDR3 is TGTGCCAGCGGGACAGGGGGGAACTACGAGCAGTACTTC. Protein sequence: CASGTGGNYEQYF.

V and J are TRBV5-1 and TRBJ1-2; 7 bases map to TRBD1. From germline, CDR1 is SGHRS and CDR2 YFSETQ. This CDR3 has 18 residues. J gave up 4 bases and V 0 bases, and 15 bases lay outside the gene matches. CDR3 protein: CASSLDGTGTVLPYGYTF. In nucleotides, the CDR3 is TGCGCCAGCAGCTTGGATGGCACCGGGACAGTTCTACCCTATGGCTACACCTTC.

The chain has TRBV5-5 and TRBJ1-1; no clear D. The CDR3 has 16 amino acids. CDR1 is SGHKS, CDR2 YYEKEE, per germline (reference sequence). V lost 0 bases and J 5 bases, leaving 17 bases between the germline ends. CDR3 region: CASSLASMEDGTEAFF. CDR3 nucleotide sequence: TGTGCCAGCAGCTTGGCTAGCATGGAGGACGGAACTGAAGCTTTCTTT.

J is TRBJ2-5 and V is TRBV5-1, with D perhaps matching TRBD2 (5 bases). Per the germline V gene, CDR1 is SGHRS and CDR2 is YFSETQ. There are 13 residues in the CDR3. V shed 2 bases and J shed 4 bases, with 9 bases lying between them. CDR3 nucleotides: TGCGCCAGCAGCTTCTCAGGAGGAGAGACCCAGTACTTC. Translation: CASSFSGGETQYF. Looking up the rest from reference TRBV5-1 and TRBJ2-5 gives the full variable domain: KAGVTQTPRYLIKTRGQQVTLSCSPISGHRSVSWYQQTPGQGLQFLFEYFSETQRNKGNFPGRFSGRQFSNSRSEMNVSTLELGDSALYLCASSFSGGETQYFGPGTRLLVL.

The gene calls are TRBV5-1 and TRBJ2-5, with TRBD2 matching 11 bases. The germline V gene has CDR1 SGHRS and CDR2 YFSETQ. After removal of 4 bases from V and 5 bases from J, the junction contained 4 bases not matched to a gene. This CDR3 is built from 14 residues. CDR3 in DNA: TGCGCCAGCAGCCTCGGACTAGCGGGTGAGACCCAGTACTTC. Encoded protein: CASSLGLAGETQYF.